Listed below are T cell receptor beta chains from one sample, sequenced in a study of T cells in tuberculosis. Generated by immunoSEQ multiplex PCR, the TCRdb table keeps only in-frame clones and is missing some. The sample carries 55,000 to 65,000 clones, around 81% recorded once. The sequencing input was CD1b-GMM tetramer-negative cells sorted from PBMCs. These receptors all stem from an adult woman with latent tuberculosis. Both conserved end residues are part of each CDR3. Fields, in order: J gene, D gene, clone size, CDR3 length, V gene, CDR3 protein, CDR3 DNA. A D gene is named only where the DNA matches it firmly. Some rows mark clone size as missing; the rest say once, few, many or name a class of expanded clone.

TRBJ1-1,TRBD1,-,17,TRBV25-1,CASREPRTGIMTAEAFF,TGTGCCAGCAGGGAACCCCGGACAGGGATAATGACGGCTGAAGCTTTCTTT
TRBJ1-2,-,-,14,TRBV28,CASSVQQGNYGYTF,TGTGCCAGCAGCGTGCAACAGGGCAACTATGGCTACACCTTC
TRBJ2-2,-,-,15,TRBV5-6,CASSLRSTRAGELFF,TGTGCCAGCAGCTTGCGTTCTACCAGGGCCGGGGAGCTGTTTTTT
TRBJ2-1,-,-,11,TRBV2,CASSLNNEQFF,TGTGCCAGCAGCCTAAACAATGAGCAGTTCTTC
TRBJ2-3,TRBD2,-,19,TRBV7-2,CASSPILRLAGGGTDTQYF,TGTGCCAGCAGCCCCATACTCCGCTTGGCGGGGGGCGGCACAGATACGCAGTATTTT
TRBJ2-3,TRBD2,-,17,TRBV5-1,CASSLVAGGPSTDTQYF,TGCGCCAGCAGCTTGGTGGCGGGAGGGCCTAGCACAGATACGCAGTATTTT
TRBJ2-4,TRBD2,-,13,TRBV18,CASSPTSGGIQYF,TGTGCCAGCTCACCTACCTCGGGAGGCATTCAGTACTTC
TRBJ2-3,TRBD2,-,15,TRBV27,CASSSPGLTTDTQYF,TGTGCCAGCAGTTCTCCGGGACTAACCACAGATACGCAGTATTTT
TRBJ1-2,-,-,14,TRBV6-1,CASSEVEGRGGYTF,TGTGCCAGCAGTGAAGTTGAGGGCCGGGGGGGCTACACCTTC
TRBJ2-1,TRBD2,-,15,TRBV4-3,CASSQMGGGAGEQFF,TGCGCCAGCAGCCAAATGGGCGGGGGGGCCGGTGAGCAGTTCTTC
TRBJ2-5,TRBD1,few,14,TRBV5-4,CASSLPGTEETQYF,TGTGCCAGCAGCTTACCCGGGACAGAAGAGACCCAGTACTTC
TRBJ1-1,-,-,16,TRBV18,CASSPDPGQPNTEAFF,TGTGCCAGCTCACCTGACCCGGGACAACCGAACACTGAAGCTTTCTTT
TRBJ2-1,TRBD2,once,14,TRBV18,CASSPLAGEGEQFF,TGTGCCAGCTCACCACTAGCGGGAGAGGGTGAGCAGTTCTTC
TRBJ2-2,-,few,14,TRBV18,CASSPSANTGELFF,TGTGCCAGCTCACCCAGCGCGAACACCGGGGAGCTGTTTTTT
TRBJ2-7,-,-,14,TRBV7-9,CASSLTETSYEQYF,TGTGCCAGCAGCTTAACAGAAACTTCCTACGAGCAGTACTTC
TRBJ1-5,-,-,18,TRBV28,CASRTRGLTGGLSQPQHF,TGTGCCAGCAGAACTAGGGGCCTGACTGGAGGGCTGAGCCAGCCCCAGCATTTT
TRBJ1-2,TRBD1,-,12,TRBV19,CASREDRGRLTF,TGTGCCAGTAGGGAAGACAGGGGGCGCTTAACCTTC
TRBJ1-2,-,-,15,TRBV15,CATSSGYGTLGGYTF,TGTGCCACCAGCAGTGGTTACGGGACTCTAGGTGGCTACACCTTC
TRBJ1-2,TRBD1,-,15,TRBV7-2,CASSASGGGFYGYTF,TGTGCCAGCAGCGCGAGCGGAGGGGGCTTCTATGGCTACACCTTC
TRBJ1-3,-,few,14,TRBV6-5,CASSSGRTGNTIYF,TGTGCCAGCAGTTCAGGGAGGACTGGAAACACCATATATTTT
TRBJ2-5,TRBD1,-,14,TRBV29-1,CSVEGQGAGETQYF,TGCAGCGTTGAAGGGCAGGGGGCCGGGGAGACCCAGTACTTC
TRBJ1-5,-,-,13,TRBV6-5,CASSYSTGQPQHF,TGTGCCAGCAGTTACTCGACAGGACAGCCCCAGCATTTT
TRBJ1-1,-,-,15,TRBV28,CASKLTGLLNTEAFF,TGTGCCAGCAAGCTAACGGGACTCTTGAACACTGAAGCTTTCTTT